The rows below give T cell receptor beta chains drawn from one sample of a study of T cell responses to AZD1222 COVID-19 vaccine. Assay: immunoSEQ multiplex PCR; the TCRdb copy retains only in-frame clones and omits some. The sample includes some 200,000 clones, approximately 91% of them seen just once. Specimen: peripheral blood, collected on day 0 of AZD1222 vaccination. These receptors were collected from an adult in good health. Both conserved end residues are trimmed from each CDR3. Each record gives: D gene, V gene, J gene, CDR3 protein. A D gene is named only where the DNA matches it firmly.

D: .
V: TRBV2
J: TRBJ2-1
CDR3: ASSASPYRGREQF

D: .
V: TRBV5-1
J: TRBJ1-5
CDR3: ASSQQLRGYQPQH

D: TRBD1
V: TRBV27
J: TRBJ1-1
CDR3: ASSPGDSYTEAF

D: .
V: TRBV19
J: TRBJ1-2
CDR3: ASSIGAGDYGYT

D: TRBD1
V: TRBV5-1
J: TRBJ2-7
CDR3: ASSSQGVSYEQY

D: TRBD2
V: TRBV3-1/TRBV3-2
J: TRBJ2-3
CDR3: ASSQWTSGTYTDTQY

D: TRBD2
V: TRBV11-1
J: TRBJ2-1
CDR3: ASSFGGTTHEQF

D: TRBD1
V: TRBV28
J: TRBJ2-7
CDR3: ASSPPQGAYEQY

D: TRBD2
V: TRBV12-3/TRBV12-4
J: TRBJ2-5
CDR3: ASSNLAEETQY

D: .
V: TRBV2
J: TRBJ2-7
CDR3: ASSANYEQY

D: .
V: TRBV12-3/TRBV12-4
J: TRBJ2-7
CDR3: ASSDTLSYEQY

D: .
V: TRBV6-5
J: TRBJ1-4
CDR3: ASRLNEKLF

D: .
V: TRBV24-1
J: TRBJ2-3
CDR3: ATSGTDLGPDTQY

D: .
V: TRBV7-2
J: TRBJ1-5
CDR3: ASSFTGTAKNQPQH

D: .
V: TRBV7-3
J: TRBJ1-6
CDR3: ASSPTNNSPLH

D: .
V: TRBV29-1
J: TRBJ1-1
CDR3: SVETGRNTEAF

D: .
V: TRBV6-5
J: TRBJ2-7
CDR3: ASRPGTINSYEQY

D: TRBD1
V: TRBV2
J: TRBJ2-1
CDR3: ASSAGGAYNEQF

D: .
V: TRBV10-3
J: TRBJ1-2
CDR3: AISLGGQDGYT

D: .
V: TRBV7-9
J: TRBJ1-4
CDR3: ASSREEDSKEKLF

D: TRBD1
V: TRBV11-2
J: TRBJ2-7
CDR3: ASSFGTGSYEQY

D: TRBD2
V: TRBV14
J: TRBJ2-2
CDR3: ASSQAGGITGELF

D: .
V: TRBV28
J: TRBJ2-7
CDR3: ASSFHEQY

D: TRBD2
V: TRBV19
J: TRBJ2-1
CDR3: ASSMGRARDEQF

D: .
V: TRBV20-1
J: TRBJ1-5
CDR3: SASPPLGDREVGNQPQH

D: .
V: TRBV3-1/TRBV3-2
J: TRBJ2-1
CDR3: ASSQGNIPANEQF

D: .
V: TRBV28
J: TRBJ1-5
CDR3: ASSSPPQPQH

D: .
V: TRBV7-2
J: TRBJ2-1
CDR3: ASSLFGGRYNEQF

D: .
V: TRBV11-2
J: TRBJ2-1
CDR3: ASSHGTVYNEQF

D: .
V: TRBV4-3
J: TRBJ2-1
CDR3: ASSQDPRISYNEQF

D: .
V: TRBV24-1
J: TRBJ2-2
CDR3: ATSDLTNTGELF

D: .
V: TRBV15
J: TRBJ1-6
CDR3: ATSRGLARASSH

D: .
V: TRBV6-6
J: TRBJ2-7
CDR3: ASLRTSSITYEQY

D: TRBD2
V: TRBV4-1
J: TRBJ2-7
CDR3: ASRKTSGGSYEQY

D: TRBD1
V: TRBV19
J: TRBJ2-3
CDR3: ASSPGQGSTDTQY

D: .
V: TRBV27
J: TRBJ1-5
CDR3: ASSSYEYSNQPQH

D: TRBD2
V: TRBV7-9
J: TRBJ2-5
CDR3: ASSSSLAGQETQY

D: .
V: TRBV18
J: TRBJ2-5
CDR3: ASSRQQETQY

D: TRBD1
V: TRBV5-4
J: TRBJ1-2
CDR3: ASSRRTGTDVGYT

D: TRBD1
V: TRBV19
J: TRBJ1-5
CDR3: ASRAGTGYQPQH

D: TRBD2
V: TRBV7-8
J: TRBJ2-7
CDR3: ASSSRLAGAYEQY

D: TRBD1
V: TRBV27
J: TRBJ1-6
CDR3: ASRTDRASNSPLH

D: TRBD2
V: TRBV28
J: TRBJ2-7
CDR3: ASSPYIREAGYEQY

D: TRBD1
V: TRBV9
J: TRBJ2-7
CDR3: ASSVGPGQGISDEQY

D: .
V: TRBV13
J: TRBJ2-1
CDR3: ASSLALSSNEQF

D: .
V: TRBV11-1
J: TRBJ2-6
CDR3: ASSPDSLGANVLT

D: .
V: TRBV5-1
J: TRBJ2-7
CDR3: ASSLAGGADVRY

D: TRBD1
V: TRBV11-2
J: TRBJ1-4
CDR3: ASSLGAGDRRLF

D: TRBD2
V: TRBV6-5
J: TRBJ2-7
CDR3: ASRGGLADYYEQY

D: .
V: TRBV7-9
J: TRBJ1-1
CDR3: ASSLGGIEAF

D: TRBD2
V: TRBV6-5
J: TRBJ2-7
CDR3: ASSLWTSGTYEQY

D: .
V: TRBV5-5
J: TRBJ2-3
CDR3: ASSLLLGTDTQY

D: .
V: TRBV10-2
J: TRBJ2-5
CDR3: ASSELSGWGQETQY

D: .
V: TRBV5-6
J: TRBJ1-2
CDR3: ASSLISVFDYGYT

D: TRBD1
V: TRBV19
J: TRBJ1-1
CDR3: ASRRGPEAF

D: TRBD2
V: TRBV29-1
J: TRBJ2-7
CDR3: SVEASGSYEQY

D: TRBD2
V: TRBV10-3
J: TRBJ2-3
CDR3: AIRALAGFGSTDTQY